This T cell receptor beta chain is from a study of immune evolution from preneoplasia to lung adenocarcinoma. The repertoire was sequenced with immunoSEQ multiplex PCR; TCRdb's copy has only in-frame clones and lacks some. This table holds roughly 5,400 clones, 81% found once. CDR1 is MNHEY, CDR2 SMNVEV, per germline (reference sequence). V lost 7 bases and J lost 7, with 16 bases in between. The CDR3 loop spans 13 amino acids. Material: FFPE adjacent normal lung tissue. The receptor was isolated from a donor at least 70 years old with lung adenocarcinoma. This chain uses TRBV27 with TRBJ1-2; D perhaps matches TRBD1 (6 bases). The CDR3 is CASTQGGRGGYTF. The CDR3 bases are TGTGCCAGCACCCAAGGGGGACGAGGTGGCTACACCTTC.